These T cell receptor beta chains were read from a single sample in a study of PD-1 blockade in classical Hodgkin lymphoma. Profiling relied on immunoSEQ multiplex PCR, and the TCRdb table lists in-frame clones only, not all of them. The table has about 49,000 clones, roughly 89% seen once. The specimen comprised peripheral blood mononuclear cells (PBMCs), sampled before the fourth cycle of nivolumab. The receptors shown here come from a human donor with classical Hodgkin lymphoma. CDR3s include the opening cysteine and the closing phenylalanine or tryptophan. A D gene is named only where the DNA matches it firmly. Not every row has a clone size; where given, it reads once, few, many or a size class.

CDR3	DNA	size	V	J	D
CASSLTPGTDTEAFF	TGTGCCAGCAGCCTGACCCCCGGGACGGACACTGAAGCTTTCTTT	.	TRBV6-4	TRBJ1-1	.
CASSSSPGELFF	TGTGCCAGCAGCAGTAGTCCGGGGGAGCTGTTTTTT	.	TRBV7-3	TRBJ2-2	.
CASSSKGLEGPSYEQYF	TGTGCCAGCAGTTCAAAGGGACTAGAGGGACCCTCCTACGAGCAGTACTTC	.	TRBV27	TRBJ2-7	TRBD2
CASSLGLAVSTDTQYF	TGCGCCAGCAGCTTGGGTCTAGCGGTGAGCACAGATACGCAGTATTTT	.	TRBV5-1	TRBJ2-3	TRBD2
CASSLDSFPSEQYF	TGTGCCAGCAGTTTAGACTCCTTCCCCTCCGAGCAGTACTTC	few	TRBV7-2	TRBJ2-7	.
CASSQEGGVETQYF	TGTGCCAGCAGCCAAGAAGGAGGGGTAGAGACCCAGTACTTC	.	TRBV4-2	TRBJ2-5	.
CASSLGSRGLYNEQYF	TGTGCCAGCAGCTTAGGGTCAAGGGGATTGTATAACGAGCAGTACTTC	.	TRBV13	TRBJ2-7	.
CASRTGVFNEKLFF	TGTGCCAGTAGGACCGGGGTATTCAATGAAAAACTGTTTTTT	.	TRBV19	TRBJ1-4	.
CASSLYQVGFSYNEQFF	TGTGCCAGCAGTTTATATCAGGTGGGGTTCTCCTACAATGAGCAGTTCTTC	.	TRBV28	TRBJ2-1	.
CASSPGGGTDTQYF	TGTGCCAGCAGCCCAGGGGGGGGCACAGATACGCAGTATTTT	.	TRBV7-2	TRBJ2-3	.
CASSYPTGELFF	TGTGCCAGCAGTTATCCGACCGGGGAGCTGTTTTTT	.	TRBV5-4	TRBJ2-2	.
CASSPTSGTYNEQFF	TGCGCCAGCAGTCCCACTAGCGGGACCTACAATGAGCAGTTCTTC	.	TRBV10-1	TRBJ2-1	TRBD2